This T cell receptor beta chain was profiled in a study of cytomegalovirus exposure and HLA in healthy donors. Findings and limits, study-wide: It was confirmed in vitro that a few of the CMV-associated chains were specific for CMV antigens. In a later analysis, HLA-C alleles had the fewest associated TCRs, DRB1 alleles the most. Per a later analysis, roughly 17,000 TCR beta sequences showed association with HLA alleles at 0.05 false discovery rate.

Germline values: CDR1 SGHAT, CDR2 FQNNGV. CDR3 length: 12 residues. Trimming shortened V by 5 bases and J by 7 bases, and 9 bases separated the two germline ends. PCR was performed using 60 Vbeta and 13 Jbeta primers. The data were produced by immunoSEQ multiplex PCR, yet TCRdb's version contains in-frame clones alone and is incomplete. Here the sample spans approximately 130,000 clones, over 70% being singletons. This clone has just one count. What it binds is unknown. Sequenced sample: PBMCs. This sequence originates from a woman aged 18-29 years in good health and CMV-seronegative. V is TRBV11-2 and J is TRBJ2-1; D gene unclear. CDR3 protein: CASSPTLNEQFF. CDR3 coding DNA: TGTGCCAGCAGCCCTACCCTTAATGAGCAGTTCTTC. The variable domain in full, with the rest retrieved from reference TRBV11-2 and TRBJ2-1, is EAGVAQSPRYKIIEKRQSVAFWCNPISGHATLYWYQQILGQGPKLLIQFQNNGVVDDSQLPKDRFSAERLKGVDSTLKIQPAKLEDSAVYLCASSPTLNEQFFGPGTRLTVL.